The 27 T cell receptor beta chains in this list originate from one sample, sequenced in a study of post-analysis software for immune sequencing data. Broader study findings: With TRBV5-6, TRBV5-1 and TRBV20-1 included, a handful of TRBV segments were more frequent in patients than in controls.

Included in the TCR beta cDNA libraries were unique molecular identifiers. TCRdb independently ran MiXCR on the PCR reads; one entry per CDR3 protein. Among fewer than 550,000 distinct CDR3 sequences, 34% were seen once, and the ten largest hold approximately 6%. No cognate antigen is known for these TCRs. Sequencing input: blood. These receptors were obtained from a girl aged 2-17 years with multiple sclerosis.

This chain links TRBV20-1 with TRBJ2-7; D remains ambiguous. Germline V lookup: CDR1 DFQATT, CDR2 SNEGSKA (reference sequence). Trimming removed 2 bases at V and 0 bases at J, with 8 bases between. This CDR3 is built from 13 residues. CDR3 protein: CSARPPVSYEQYF. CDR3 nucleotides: TGCAGTGCTAGACCACCGGTCTCCTACGAGCAGTACTTC.

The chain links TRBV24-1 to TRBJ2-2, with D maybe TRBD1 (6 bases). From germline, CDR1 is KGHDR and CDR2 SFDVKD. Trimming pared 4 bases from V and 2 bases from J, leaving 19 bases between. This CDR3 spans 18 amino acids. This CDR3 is CATSETLSRTVNTGELFF. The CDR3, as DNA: TGTGCCACCAGTGAGACGCTGTCCAGGACAGTAAACACCGGGGAGCTGTTTTTT.

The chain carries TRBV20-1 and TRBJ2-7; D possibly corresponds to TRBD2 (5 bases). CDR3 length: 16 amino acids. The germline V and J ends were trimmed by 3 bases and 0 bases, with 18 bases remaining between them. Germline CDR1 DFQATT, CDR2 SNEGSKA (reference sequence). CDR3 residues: CSASDPLVLGSYEQYF. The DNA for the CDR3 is TGCAGTGCTAGCGATCCACTAGTCCTGGGCTCCTACGAGCAGTACTTC.

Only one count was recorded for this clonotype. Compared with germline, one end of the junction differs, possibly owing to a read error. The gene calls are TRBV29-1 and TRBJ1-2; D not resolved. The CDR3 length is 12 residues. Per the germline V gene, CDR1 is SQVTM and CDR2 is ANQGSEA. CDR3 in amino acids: CSAVDANYDYTF. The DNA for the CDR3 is TGCAGCGCAGTAGATGCTAACTATGACTACACCTTC.

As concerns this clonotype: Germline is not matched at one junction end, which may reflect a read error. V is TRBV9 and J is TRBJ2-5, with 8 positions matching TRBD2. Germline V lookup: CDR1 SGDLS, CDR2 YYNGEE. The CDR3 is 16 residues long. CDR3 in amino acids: CASSVFSGGLGETRYF. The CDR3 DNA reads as TGTGCCAGCAGCGTTTTCAGCGGGGGACTCGGGGAGACCCGGTACTTC.

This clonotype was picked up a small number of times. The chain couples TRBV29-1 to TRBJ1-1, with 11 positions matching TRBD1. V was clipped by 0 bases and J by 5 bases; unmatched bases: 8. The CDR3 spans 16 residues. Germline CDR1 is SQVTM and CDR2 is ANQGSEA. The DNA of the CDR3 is TGCAGCGTTGAAGATAATGCGGACAGGGGGCTAACTGAAGCTTTCTTT. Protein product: CSVEDNADRGLTEAFF.

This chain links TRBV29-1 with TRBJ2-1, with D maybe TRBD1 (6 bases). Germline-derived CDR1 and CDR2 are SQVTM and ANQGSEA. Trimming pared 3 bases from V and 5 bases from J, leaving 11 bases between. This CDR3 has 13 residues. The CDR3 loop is CSVEAPGDNEQFF. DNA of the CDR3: TGCAGCGTTGAGGCACCAGGGGACAATGAGCAGTTCTTC.

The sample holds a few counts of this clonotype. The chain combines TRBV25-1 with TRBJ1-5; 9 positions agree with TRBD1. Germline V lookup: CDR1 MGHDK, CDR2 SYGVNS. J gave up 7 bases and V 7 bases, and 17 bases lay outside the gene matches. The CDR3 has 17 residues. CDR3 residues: CASTAIRQTGGEQPQHF. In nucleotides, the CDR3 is TGTGCCAGCACCGCAATTAGACAAACAGGGGGCGAGCAGCCCCAGCATTTT.

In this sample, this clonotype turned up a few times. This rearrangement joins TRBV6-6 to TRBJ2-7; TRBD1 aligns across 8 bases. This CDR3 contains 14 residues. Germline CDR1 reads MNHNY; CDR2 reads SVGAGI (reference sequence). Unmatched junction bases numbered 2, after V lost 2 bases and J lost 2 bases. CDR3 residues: CASSYPDRAYEQYF. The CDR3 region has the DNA TGTGCCAGCAGTTACCCGGACAGGGCCTACGAGCAGTACTTC.

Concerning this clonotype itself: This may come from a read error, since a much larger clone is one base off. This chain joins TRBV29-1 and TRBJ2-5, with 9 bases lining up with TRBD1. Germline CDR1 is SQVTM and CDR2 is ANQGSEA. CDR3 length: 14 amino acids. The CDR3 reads CSAEGTGREETQYF. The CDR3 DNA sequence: TGCAGCGCTGAAGGGACAGGGCGGGAAGAGACCCAGTACTTC.

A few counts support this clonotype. CDR3: CASSVWSYEQYF. The CDR3, as DNA: TGTGCCAGCAGCGTATGGTCCTACGAGCAGTACTTC. The chain uses TRBV7-9 and TRBJ2-7; D is ambiguous. Germline CDR1 SEHNR, CDR2 FQNEAQ (reference sequence). This CDR3 is 12 amino acids long. With 5 bases removed from V and 1 base from J, the gap between germline ends came to 6 bases.

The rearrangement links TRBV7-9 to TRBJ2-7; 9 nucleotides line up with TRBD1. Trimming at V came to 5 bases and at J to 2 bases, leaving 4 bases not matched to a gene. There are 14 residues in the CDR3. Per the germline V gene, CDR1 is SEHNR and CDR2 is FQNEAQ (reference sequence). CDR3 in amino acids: CASSEDRGPYEQYF. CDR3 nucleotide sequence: TGTGCCAGCAGCGAGGACAGGGGTCCCTACGAGCAGTACTTC.

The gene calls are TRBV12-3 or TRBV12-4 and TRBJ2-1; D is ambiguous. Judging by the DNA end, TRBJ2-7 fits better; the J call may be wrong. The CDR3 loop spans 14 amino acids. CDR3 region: CASSLEANHNEQYF. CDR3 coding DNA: TGTGCCAGCAGTTTAGAGGCTAACCACAATGAGCAGTACTTC.

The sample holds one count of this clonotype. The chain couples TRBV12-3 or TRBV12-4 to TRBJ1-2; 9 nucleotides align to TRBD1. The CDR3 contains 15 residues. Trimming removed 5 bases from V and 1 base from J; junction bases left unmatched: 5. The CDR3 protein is CASSRTGANNYGYTF. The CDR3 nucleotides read TGTGCCAGCAGTCGGACAGGGGCTAATAACTATGGCTACACCTTC.

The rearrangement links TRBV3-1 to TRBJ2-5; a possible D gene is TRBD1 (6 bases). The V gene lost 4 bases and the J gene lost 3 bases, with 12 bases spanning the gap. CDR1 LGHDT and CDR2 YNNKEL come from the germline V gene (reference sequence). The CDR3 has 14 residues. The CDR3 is CASSRADRKETQYF. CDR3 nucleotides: TGTGCCAGCAGCCGAGCTGACAGGAAAGAGACCCAGTACTTC.

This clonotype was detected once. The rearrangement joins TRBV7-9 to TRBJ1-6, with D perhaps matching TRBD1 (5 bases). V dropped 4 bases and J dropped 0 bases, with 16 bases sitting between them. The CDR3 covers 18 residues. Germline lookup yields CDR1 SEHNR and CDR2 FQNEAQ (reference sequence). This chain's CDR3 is CASSWGYQVASYNSPLHF. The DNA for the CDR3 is TGTGCCAGCAGCTGGGGGTACCAGGTGGCCTCCTATAATTCACCCCTCCACTTT.

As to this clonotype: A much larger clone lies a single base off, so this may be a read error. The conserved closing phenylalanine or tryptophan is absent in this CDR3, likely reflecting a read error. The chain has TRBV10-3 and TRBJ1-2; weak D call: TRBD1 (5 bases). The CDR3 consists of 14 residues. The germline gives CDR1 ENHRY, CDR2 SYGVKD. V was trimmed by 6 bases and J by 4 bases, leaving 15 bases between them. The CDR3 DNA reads TGTGCCATCAGGGCCGGGGCCTCCCCCTATGGCTACACCTTA. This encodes CAIRAGASPYGYTL.

Here the CDR3 reads CASSDGTPSTDTQYF. The CDR3 DNA reads as TGCGCCAGCAGCGACGGGACCCCGAGCACAGATACGCAGTATTTT. This chain uses TRBV5-1 with TRBJ2-3; D assignment may be TRBD1 or TRBD2 (5 bases each). Germline V lookup: CDR1 SGHRS, CDR2 YFSETQ. The CDR3 is made up of 15 amino acids. V was shortened by 4 bases and J by 0 bases, with 12 bases between the two germline ends.

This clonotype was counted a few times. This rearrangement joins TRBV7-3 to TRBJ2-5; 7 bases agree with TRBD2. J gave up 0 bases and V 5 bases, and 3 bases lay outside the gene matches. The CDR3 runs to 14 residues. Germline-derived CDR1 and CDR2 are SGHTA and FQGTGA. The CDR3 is CASSTGGYQETQYF. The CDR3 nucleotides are TGTGCCAGCAGCACCGGGGGGTACCAAGAGACCCAGTACTTC.

The CDR3 loop reads CSANAGTDTQYF. The CDR3 DNA is TGCAGTGCCAATGCTGGCACAGATACGCAGTATTTT. The chain employs TRBV20-1 and TRBJ2-3; D ambiguous. CDR3 length: 12 residues. Per the germline V gene, CDR1 is DFQATT and CDR2 is SNEGSKA (reference sequence). Trimming shortened V by 6 bases and J by 1 base, and 8 bases separated the two germline ends.

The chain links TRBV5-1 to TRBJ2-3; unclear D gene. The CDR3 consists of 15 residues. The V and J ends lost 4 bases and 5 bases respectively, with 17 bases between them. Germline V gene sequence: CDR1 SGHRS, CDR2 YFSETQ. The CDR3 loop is CASSIGPAPGDTQYF. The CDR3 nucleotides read TGCGCCAGCAGCATTGGACCGGCCCCCGGAGATACGCAGTATTTT.

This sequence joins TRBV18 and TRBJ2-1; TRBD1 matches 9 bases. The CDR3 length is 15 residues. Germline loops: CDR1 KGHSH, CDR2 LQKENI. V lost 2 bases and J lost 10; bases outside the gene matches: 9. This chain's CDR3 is CASSPIGQGLWEQFF. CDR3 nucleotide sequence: TGTGCCAGCTCACCAATCGGACAGGGGCTTTGGGAGCAGTTCTTC.

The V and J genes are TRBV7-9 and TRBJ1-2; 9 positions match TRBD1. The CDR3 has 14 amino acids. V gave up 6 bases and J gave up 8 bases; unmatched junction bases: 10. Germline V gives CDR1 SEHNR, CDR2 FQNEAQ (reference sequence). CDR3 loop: CASSYGQGHRGYTF. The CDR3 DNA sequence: TGTGCCAGCAGTTACGGACAGGGGCATCGGGGCTACACCTTC.

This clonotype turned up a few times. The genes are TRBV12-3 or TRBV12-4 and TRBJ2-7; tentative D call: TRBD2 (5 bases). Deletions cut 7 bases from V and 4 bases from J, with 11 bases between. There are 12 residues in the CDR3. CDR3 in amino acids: CASTGLGYEQYF. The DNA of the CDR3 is TGTGCCAGCACAGGACTGGGATACGAGCAGTACTTC.

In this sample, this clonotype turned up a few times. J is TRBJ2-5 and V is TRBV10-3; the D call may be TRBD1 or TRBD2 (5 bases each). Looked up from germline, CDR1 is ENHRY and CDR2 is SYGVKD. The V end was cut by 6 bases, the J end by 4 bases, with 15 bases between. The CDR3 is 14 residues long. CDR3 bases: TGTGCCATCAGCCCCTTACCCGGGACAGAGACCCAGTACTTC. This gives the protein CAISPLPGTETQYF.

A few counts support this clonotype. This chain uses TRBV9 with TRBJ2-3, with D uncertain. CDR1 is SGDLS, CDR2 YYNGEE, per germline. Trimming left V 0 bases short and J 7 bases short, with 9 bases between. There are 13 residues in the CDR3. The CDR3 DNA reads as TGTGCCAGCAGCGTAGATACTTACAATACGCAGTATTTT. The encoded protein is CASSVDTYNTQYF. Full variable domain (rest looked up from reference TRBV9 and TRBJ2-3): DSGVTQTPKHLITATGQRVTLRCSPRSGDLSVYWYQQSLDQGLQFLIQYYNGEERAKGNILERFSAQQFPDLHSELNLSSLELGDSALYFCASSVDTYNTQYFGPGTRLTVL.

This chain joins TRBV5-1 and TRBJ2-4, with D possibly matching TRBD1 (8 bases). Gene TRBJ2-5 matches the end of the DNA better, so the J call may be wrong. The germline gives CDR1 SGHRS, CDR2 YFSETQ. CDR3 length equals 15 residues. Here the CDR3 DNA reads TGCGCCAGCAGCCAACAGGGGGGGAAAGTAGAGACCCAGTACTTC. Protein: CASSQQGGKVETQYF.